The rows below give T cell receptor beta chains drawn from one sample of a study of blood T cell repertoires in COVID-19. Data came from immunoSEQ multiplex PCR; TCRdb stores just in-frame clones and leaves some out. Of 180,000 or so clones in the sample, about four fifths were seen once. The sequenced sample was PBMCs or T cells enriched from blood (not recorded which). Source of these receptors: a woman aged 50 to 65 in a cohort exposed to, infected with or recovered from COVID-19 (not recorded which). Both conserved end residues are part of each CDR3. A D gene is named only where the DNA matches it firmly.

j_call: TRBJ2-3; d_call: NA; v_call: TRBV6-2/TRBV6-3; cdr3_aa: CASSYSGGSTDTQYF; cdr3_nt: TGTGCCAGCAGTTACTCGGGAGGCTCCACAGATACGCAGTATTTT
j_call: TRBJ1-6; d_call: NA; v_call: TRBV20-1; cdr3_aa: CSASYRDNSPLHF; cdr3_nt: TGCAGTGCTAGTTACAGAGACAATTCACCCCTCCACTTT
j_call: TRBJ1-2; d_call: NA; v_call: TRBV7-2; cdr3_aa: CASSLVGGQSNYGYTF; cdr3_nt: TGTGCCAGCAGCTTAGTCGGCGGGCAGAGTAACTATGGCTACACCTTC
j_call: TRBJ2-2; d_call: TRBD2; v_call: TRBV5-1; cdr3_aa: CASSSGLAGGNTGELFF; cdr3_nt: TGCGCCAGCAGCTCTGGACTAGCGGGAGGGAACACCGGGGAGCTGTTTTTT
j_call: TRBJ1-1; d_call: NA; v_call: TRBV15; cdr3_aa: CATSSGSWGEAFF; cdr3_nt: TGTGCCACCAGCAGCGGGAGTTGGGGGGAAGCTTTCTTT
j_call: TRBJ1-3; d_call: TRBD1; v_call: TRBV7-9; cdr3_aa: CASSLGGDSSGNTIYF; cdr3_nt: TGTGCCAGCAGCTTAGGTGGGGACAGCTCTGGAAACACCATATATTTT
j_call: TRBJ1-5; d_call: TRBD1; v_call: TRBV2; cdr3_aa: CASSALDRGSQPQHF; cdr3_nt: TGTGCCAGCAGCGCCTTAGACAGGGGATCTCAGCCCCAGCATTTT
j_call: TRBJ2-5; d_call: TRBD1; v_call: TRBV2; cdr3_aa: CVTTQTGGKETQYF; cdr3_nt: TGTGTCACCACGCAGACAGGGGGAAAAGAGACCCAGTACTTC
j_call: TRBJ2-2; d_call: NA; v_call: TRBV9; cdr3_aa: CASSVGTNTGELFF; cdr3_nt: TGTGCCAGCAGCGTAGGTACTAACACCGGGGAGCTGTTTTTT
j_call: TRBJ2-6; d_call: TRBD2; v_call: TRBV28; cdr3_aa: CASRDGGVLGANVLTF; cdr3_nt: TGTGCCAGCAGGGATGGGGGGGTGTTAGGGGCCAACGTCCTGACTTTC
j_call: TRBJ1-3; d_call: NA; v_call: TRBV7-2; cdr3_aa: CASSVITGSGNTIYF; cdr3_nt: TGTGCCAGCAGCGTAATTACAGGGTCCGGAAACACCATATATTTT
j_call: TRBJ2-3; d_call: TRBD2; v_call: TRBV7-8; cdr3_aa: CASSSSGRDRDTQYF; cdr3_nt: TGTGCCAGCAGCAGTAGCGGGAGGGACCGAGATACGCAGTATTTT
j_call: TRBJ2-1; d_call: TRBD2; v_call: TRBV19; cdr3_aa: CASSSRLRLATNSYNEQFF; cdr3_nt: TGTGCCAGTAGTAGCCGACTCCGACTAGCGACGAACTCCTACAATGAGCAGTTCTTC
j_call: TRBJ2-3; d_call: NA; v_call: TRBV29-1; cdr3_aa: CSVDPRLTGTSTDTQYF; cdr3_nt: TGCAGCGTTGATCCCCGACTTACAGGAACTAGCACAGATACGCAGTATTTT
j_call: TRBJ1-6; d_call: NA; v_call: TRBV7-2; cdr3_aa: CASSLGTMNSPLHF; cdr3_nt: TGTGCCAGCAGCTTAGGGACAATGAATTCACCCCTCCACTTT